Below are 31 T cell receptor beta chains sequenced from a single sample in a study of T cell responses to AZD1222 COVID-19 vaccine. The protocol was immunoSEQ multiplex PCR, while the TCRdb copy is restricted to in-frame clones and leaves out a portion. The sample comprises 130,000 to 150,000 clones, 75% to 90% of which are singletons, and around 1.6% rests with the top ten. Sequencing was performed on peripheral blood, taken on day 0 of AZD1222 vaccination. These receptors all stem from an adult in good health.

The chain has TRBV24-1 and TRBJ2-3, with 7 bases identical to TRBD2. Germline CDR1 KGHDR, CDR2 SFDVKD. CDR3 length equals 12 residues. J was trimmed by 1 base and V by 9 bases; bases with no gene match: 0. The CDR3, as DNA: TGTGCCACCGGGGGGGGCACAGATACGCAGTATTTT. As protein: CATGGGTDTQYF.

In its sample, this clone was seen many times. The chain carries TRBV13 and TRBJ2-7; TRBD2 matches 9 bases. Germline values: CDR1 PRHDT, CDR2 FYEKMQ (reference sequence). V was pared by 4 bases and J by 1 base, with 8 bases of the junction left unmatched. This CDR3 comprises 16 residues. CDR3 in amino acids: CASSSRGTSNSYEQYF. The CDR3 DNA reads TGTGCCAGCAGCTCAAGGGGGACTAGCAATTCCTACGAGCAGTACTTC.

In this sample, this clone turned up once. The chain uses TRBV27 and TRBJ1-5; a possible D gene is TRBD1 (6 bases). CDR1 is MNHEY, CDR2 SMNVEV, per germline (reference sequence). V gave up 2 bases and J gave up 6 bases, with 11 bases separating them. This CDR3 region has 14 residues. CDR3 coding DNA: TGTGCCAGCAGTTTAGGCAGGGGAACTCAGCCCCAGCATTTT. This encodes CASSLGRGTQPQHF.

The chain uses TRBV28 and TRBJ2-1, with TRBD1 matching over 7 bases. The CDR3 runs 15 residues. CDR1 and CDR2 (germline): MDHEN, SYDVKM. J lost 3 bases, V lost 8 bases, and 10 bases had no gene match. The CDR3 reads CASGRYRGNYNEQFF. DNA of the CDR3: TGTGCCAGCGGGAGATACAGGGGCAACTACAATGAGCAGTTCTTC.

V gene TRBV9 combines with J gene TRBJ2-1; 7 nucleotides align to TRBD2. From germline, CDR1 is SGDLS and CDR2 YYNGEE. The CDR3 length is 17 residues. V shed 3 bases and J 6 bases; nucleotides not matched to a gene: 15. The CDR3 nucleotides are TGTGCCAGCAGCGCCAGCCTATGGGAGGGGCCCACCAATGAGCAGTTCTTC. It codes for CASSASLWEGPTNEQFF.

This clone was observed a few times. The rearrangement links TRBV24-1 to TRBJ2-7; 7 bases agree with TRBD2. The germline CDR1 and CDR2 sequences are KGHDR and SFDVKD. The CDR3 is 15 amino acids. V was pared by 8 bases and J by 2 bases, with 11 bases of the junction left unmatched. CDR3 DNA sequence: TGTGCCACCATTTCTCGCGGGGGAATTACCTACGAGCAGTACTTC. It encodes CATISRGGITYEQYF.

The chain uses TRBV6-5 and TRBJ1-6; D is ambiguous. The V end was cut by 10 bases, the J end by 9 bases, with 10 bases between. CDR1 and CDR2 from the germline V gene are MNHEY and SVGAGI. The CDR3 has 11 amino acids. The CDR3 nucleotides read TGTGCCACCAAGGACCCTTCACCCCTCCACTTT. Translated: CATKDPSPLHF.

The chain joins TRBV6-2 or TRBV6-3 to TRBJ1-2; the D gene is possibly TRBD1 (5 bases). The V end was cut by 5 bases, the J end by 4 bases, with 17 bases between. Germline V lookup: CDR1 MNHEY, CDR2 SVGEGT. This CDR3 is 15 amino acids long. The CDR3 reads CASSPPIGAAYGYTF. The CDR3 DNA reads as TGTGCCAGCAGTCCCCCCATCGGGGCAGCCTATGGCTACACCTTC.

The chain's CDR3 is CASSLQGYTEAFF. DNA of the CDR3: TGTGCCAGCAGCTTGCAGGGATACACTGAAGCTTTCTTT. The chain carries TRBV11-1 and TRBJ1-1, with D perhaps matching TRBD1 (5 bases). The germline V and J ends were trimmed by 3 bases and 3 bases, with 8 bases remaining between them. There are 13 residues in the CDR3. Germline V gives CDR1 SGHAT, CDR2 FQDESV (reference sequence).

The CDR3 region has the DNA TGTGCCAGCGCTCCTACTAGCTCTTCCTACAATGAGCAGTTCTTC. Its protein is CASAPTSSSYNEQFF. This chain links TRBV6-5 with TRBJ2-1, with a weak D call TRBD2 (6 bases). Germline values: CDR1 MNHEY, CDR2 SVGAGI. This CDR3 region has 15 residues. Trimming pared 8 bases from V and 1 base from J, leaving 15 bases between.

V and J are TRBV2 and TRBJ1-5; D gene unclear. Trimming cost V 6 bases and J 5 bases, with 11 bases left between them. Per germline, CDR1 SNHLY and CDR2 FYNNEI. The CDR3 has 13 residues. CDR3 nucleotide sequence: TGTGCCAGCAGGGAAACGTTCGATCAGCCCCAGCATTTT. Amino acids: CASRETFDQPQHF.

The V gene is TRBV19, the J gene TRBJ2-7; 14 nucleotides match TRBD2. CDR3 length: 16 amino acids. The V and J ends lost 5 bases and 5 bases, in that order; junction bases with no gene match: 8. The V gene's germline CDR1 is LNHDA and CDR2 SQIVND (reference sequence). DNA of the CDR3: TGTGCCAGTAGTGTCGGACTAGCGGGAGGTATCCACGAGCAGTACTTC. It encodes CASSVGLAGGIHEQYF.

The rearrangement links TRBV3-1 (or the pseudogene TRBV3-2) to TRBJ1-6; D call uncertain. Germline V gives CDR1 LGHDT, CDR2 YNNKEL (reference sequence). Between the trimmed V and J ends, which lost 0 bases and 13 bases, there was a span of 10 bases. The CDR3 is 13 residues long. The CDR3 nucleotides read TGTGCCAGCAGCCAAGAAGTCCCGGGGCCCCTCCACTTT. Translating gives CASSQEVPGPLHF.

V is TRBV10-1 and J is TRBJ2-1, with D uncertain. V was shortened by 5 bases and J by 9 bases, with 14 bases between the two germline ends. The germline V gene encodes CDR1 WNHNN and CDR2 SYGVQD (reference sequence). The CDR3 runs 13 residues. The chain's CDR3 is CASSPDPWGEQFF. CDR3 bases: TGCGCCAGCAGTCCGGACCCTTGGGGTGAGCAGTTCTTC.

On this clone: An end of the junction does not agree with germline; a read error may underlie this. This chain joins TRBV15 and TRBJ2-1; D unresolved. The germline V gene encodes CDR1 LNHNV and CDR2 YYDKDF (reference sequence). This CDR3 contains 18 residues. The CDR3 is CATSREANAVASSNEQFF. CDR3 DNA: TGTGCCACCAGCAGAGAGGCCAACGCTGTGGCCTCCTCCAATGAGCAGTTCTTC.

The rearrangement uses TRBV9 and TRBJ2-1, with a tentative D call TRBD2 (5 bases). V was cut by 0 bases and J by 6 bases, with 10 bases left in between. From germline, CDR1 is SGDLS and CDR2 YYNGEE. The CDR3 contains 14 residues. CDR3 DNA sequence: TGTGCCAGCAGCGTAGGTCCCGCGGGCAATGAGCAGTTCTTC. This encodes CASSVGPAGNEQFF. The variable domain in full, completed from reference TRBV9 and TRBJ2-1, reads DSGVTQTPKHLITATGQRVTLRCSPRSGDLSVYWYQQSLDQGLQFLIQYYNGEERAKGNILERFSAQQFPDLHSELNLSSLELGDSALYFCASSVGPAGNEQFFGPGTRLTVL.

The gene calls are TRBV9 and TRBJ2-7, with a possible D match to TRBD1 (6 bases). V shed 4 bases and J shed 7 bases, with 9 bases lying between them. Germline V gene sequence: CDR1 SGDLS, CDR2 YYNGEE. This CDR3 has 11 amino acids. CDR3 nucleotides: TGTGCCAGCAGCCCTGGGACAGAGCAGTACTTC. The encoded protein is CASSPGTEQYF.

The V and J genes are TRBV27 and TRBJ1-3; TRBD1 might be the D (5 bases). V lost 2 bases and J lost 1, with 12 bases in between. Germline V gene data show CDR1 as MNHEY and CDR2 as SMNVEV (reference sequence). The CDR3 is made up of 16 amino acids. The CDR3 DNA is TGTGCCAGCAGTTTAAGGGCCCAGGGATCTGGAAACACCATATATTTT. This gives the protein CASSLRAQGSGNTIYF.

This clone occurred once. This rearrangement joins TRBV9 to TRBJ2-5; TRBD1 might be the D (5 bases). The V end was cut by 2 bases, the J end by 0 bases, with 11 bases between. The germline V gene encodes CDR1 SGDLS and CDR2 YYNGEE. CDR3 size: 15 residues. The CDR3 DNA follows: TGTGCCAGCAGCGTGGGGCAGACGTACCAAGAGACCCAGTACTTC. It codes for CASSVGQTYQETQYF. Full variable domain (remainder filled in from reference TRBV9 and TRBJ2-5): DSGVTQTPKHLITATGQRVTLRCSPRSGDLSVYWYQQSLDQGLQFLIQYYNGEERAKGNILERFSAQQFPDLHSELNLSSLELGDSALYFCASSVGQTYQETQYFGPGTRLLVL.

The V call is TRBV6-5, the J call TRBJ1-2; no clear D. Germline V lookup: CDR1 MNHEY, CDR2 SVGAGI. V was pared by 2 bases and J by 2 bases, with 9 bases between. The CDR3 runs 14 residues. DNA of the CDR3: TGTGCCAGCAGTTACCACGACCGGAACTATGGCTACACCTTC. It is translated as CASSYHDRNYGYTF.

The chain employs TRBV19 and TRBJ2-6; no clear D. V lost 0 bases and J lost 2, with 2 bases in between. The length of the CDR3 is 14 residues. In germline, CDR1 is LNHDA, CDR2 SQIVND (reference sequence). The CDR3 DNA is TGTGCCAGTAGTATAGAAGCTGGGGCCAACGTCCTGACTTTC. Translated: CASSIEAGANVLTF.

In this sample, this clone turned up once. The V gene is TRBV6-5, the J gene TRBJ2-7, with D perhaps matching TRBD1 (6 bases). V lost 6 bases and J lost 6, with 15 bases in between. Germline CDR1 and CDR2: MNHEY and SVGAGI. The CDR3 totals 13 residues. CDR3 protein: CASSVPGRGEQYF. CDR3 in DNA: TGTGCCAGCAGCGTACCGGGCAGGGGCGAGCAGTACTTC.

V gene TRBV5-1 combines with J gene TRBJ2-1; D unclear. Trimming shortened V by 2 bases and J by 8 bases, and 5 bases separated the two germline ends. The CDR3 extends over 11 amino acids. Per germline, CDR1 SGHRS and CDR2 YFSETQ. The CDR3 region is CASSFGYEQFF. In nucleotides, the CDR3 is TGCGCCAGCAGCTTTGGATATGAGCAGTTCTTC.

This clone is a singleton in its sample. The rearrangement links TRBV27 to TRBJ2-7, with 7 bases matching TRBD2. This CDR3 has 19 amino acids. Germline V gene sequence: CDR1 MNHEY, CDR2 SMNVEV (reference sequence). J was trimmed by 3 bases and V by 7 bases; bases with no gene match: 24. The CDR3 DNA reads as TGTGCCAGCATCCCGCTCGGCGGGAGACGGGCCTTAGGATTCTACGAGCAGTACTTC. It codes for CASIPLGGRRALGFYEQYF.

For the CDR3, the DNA is TGTGCCAGCAGCTTAAGACCTAGCGGGCACTACAATGAGCAGTTCTTC. It specifies CASSLRPSGHYNEQFF. J is TRBJ2-1 and V is TRBV7-6, with 8 nucleotides matching TRBD2. The CDR3 has 16 amino acids. Germline-derived CDR1 and CDR2 are SGHVS and FNYEAQ. The J segment lost 3 bases and the V segment lost 2 bases, leaving 6 bases of the junction unmatched.

The V and J genes are TRBV6-5 and TRBJ1-2; TRBD1 matches at 8 bases. The CDR3 is 15 amino acids. The V and J ends lost 5 bases and 4 bases, in that order; junction bases with no gene match: 9. Germline V CDR1 and CDR2: MNHEY, SVGAGI. CDR3 sequence reads: CASSPWTGSIYGYTF. CDR3 in DNA: TGTGCCAGCAGTCCGTGGACAGGGAGCATCTATGGCTACACCTTC.

The rearrangement uses TRBV7-8 and TRBJ2-7; D call uncertain. Between the trimmed V and J ends, which lost 1 base and 2 bases, there was a span of 9 bases. The CDR3 contains 14 residues. Germline lookup yields CDR1 SGHVS and CDR2 FQNEAQ. CDR3 protein: CASSLGSTTYEQYF. CDR3 nucleotide sequence: TGTGCCAGCAGCTTAGGGTCGACCACCTACGAGCAGTACTTC.

The chain is built from TRBV6-5 and TRBJ1-5; D might be TRBD1 (6 bases). Trimming took 9 bases from V and 0 from J, leaving 15 bases between them. CDR1 and CDR2 from the germline V gene are MNHEY and SVGAGI. The CDR3 has 15 amino acids. The CDR3 loop reads CASPSGDGSNQPQHF. The CDR3 nucleotides are TGTGCCAGTCCTTCAGGGGACGGTAGCAATCAGCCCCAGCATTTT.

The V and J genes are TRBV27 and TRBJ1-5; no clear D. The germline CDR1 and CDR2 sequences are MNHEY and SMNVEV (reference sequence). Trimming took off 5 bases at V and 6 bases at J, with 11 bases between the two ends. This CDR3 has 13 amino acids. Here the CDR3 DNA reads TGTGCCAGCAGTCGGACCCGAGGTCAGCCCCAGCATTTT. Translation gives CASSRTRGQPQHF.

The chain employs TRBV18 and TRBJ1-5, with D maybe TRBD1 (5 bases). The CDR3 is 13 residues long. Germline CDR1 KGHSH, CDR2 LQKENI. The V gene lost 3 bases and the J gene lost 6 bases, with 9 bases spanning the gap. The CDR3 coding sequence is TGTGCCAGCTCACCCGGACACAGTCAGCCCCAGCATTTT. Translated, it gives CASSPGHSQPQHF.

The chain is built from TRBV5-5 and TRBJ2-2; the D is unclear. CDR3 length: 13 amino acids. Germline CDR1 and CDR2: SGHKS and YYEKEE (reference sequence). With 2 bases removed from V and 4 bases from J, the gap between germline ends came to 6 bases. CDR3 nucleotide sequence: TGTGCCAGCAGCTTCTTACCCACCGGGGAGCTGTTTTTT. Translating it yields CASSFLPTGELFF.